Shown below are 6 T cell receptor beta chains from a single sample sequenced in a study of blood T cell repertoires in COVID-19. Sequenced by immunoSEQ multiplex PCR; TCRdb stores in-frame clones only, minus some. The sample holds some 330,000 clones, 88% seen once. The sample taken for sequencing was peripheral blood. These receptor sequences come from a woman aged 45-65 years with active or convalescent COVID-19.

The J gene is TRBJ2-2, the V gene TRBV7-2; no definite D call. In germline, CDR1 is SGHTA, CDR2 FQGNSA. V was trimmed by 1 base and J by 0 bases, leaving 6 bases between them. The CDR3 covers 15 residues. The CDR3 region has the DNA TGTGCCAGCAGCTTAGTCCTAGCGAACACCGGGGAGCTGTTTTTT. This codes for CASSLVLANTGELFF.

The gene calls are TRBV6-5 and TRBJ1-1, with 7 nucleotides matching TRBD1. Germline CDR1 is MNHEY and CDR2 is SVGAGI. V dropped 6 bases and J dropped 6; count of bases not matched to a gene: 13. The CDR3 is 15 residues long. The CDR3 loop is CASRPDRVGLAEAFF. In DNA form, the CDR3 reads TGTGCCAGCAGGCCCGACAGGGTGGGGCTCGCTGAAGCTTTCTTT.

This clone was counted only a few times. J is TRBJ2-7 and V is TRBV20-1; D might be TRBD1 (5 bases). Germline CDR1 DFQATT, CDR2 SNEGSKA (reference sequence). The CDR3 length is 11 residues. V was shortened by 6 bases and J by 2 bases, with 8 bases between the two germline ends. CDR3 amino acids: CSAEGAYEQYF. The CDR3 DNA follows: TGCAGTGCAGAAGGGGCCTACGAGCAGTACTTC.

The DNA for the CDR3 is TGTGCCAGCAGTCGGGGGAGCTCTGGAAACACCATATATTTT. Translated, it gives CASSRGSSGNTIYF. The chain combines TRBV6-5 with TRBJ1-3, with a tentative D call TRBD1 (5 bases). CDR3 length: 14 amino acids. The germline V gene has CDR1 MNHEY and CDR2 SVGAGI. The ends were cut back, 5 bases at V and 0 bases at J, with 8 bases in the middle.

DNA of the CDR3: TGCAGCGTGGTTAGCGGGAGCTCCTACGAGCAGTACTTC. This translates into CSVVSGSSYEQYF. The V gene is TRBV29-1, the J gene TRBJ2-7, with TRBD2 matching over 9 bases. The CDR3 length is 13 residues. With 6 bases clipped from V and 0 bases from J, the junction kept 3 bases outside the gene matches. Germline V gene sequence: CDR1 SQVTM, CDR2 ANQGSEA.

This chain links TRBV9 with TRBJ2-3; 7 nucleotides line up with TRBD2. Germline V gene sequence: CDR1 SGDLS, CDR2 YYNGEE. The CDR3 loop spans 15 amino acids. Unmatched junction bases numbered 4, after V lost 0 bases and J lost 3 bases. CDR3 sequence reads: CASSVAGGLTDTQYF. CDR3 nucleotide sequence: TGTGCCAGCAGCGTAGCGGGGGGTCTAACAGATACGCAGTATTTT.